These 25 T cell receptor beta chains came from one sample sequenced in a study of spatial heterogeneity in lung cancer. Findings of the study overall: Counts that tracked tumor mutation counts were those of expanded intratumoral alpha and beta TCRs.

Their antigens are not known. TCRdb re-derived calls from the 5' RACE reads in MiXCR, one entry per CDR3 protein. Altogether approximately 11,000 distinct CDR3 sequences are present, about 14% being singletons, with the ten largest covering roughly 15%. Time point here: sample taken at primary tumor resection. Sequenced material: lung tumor tissue, taken at surgery. The receptors were gathered from a male donor with early-stage non-small cell lung cancer.

The chain links TRBV6-5 to TRBJ2-2; D might be TRBD1 or TRBD2, each matching 5 bases. The germline gives CDR1 MNHEY, CDR2 SVGAGI. The CDR3 has 15 residues. V was shortened by 0 bases and J by 7 bases, with 12 bases between the two germline ends. Written as DNA, the CDR3 is TGTGCCAGCAGTTACTCTTTCGGGGCTGGCGGGGAGCTGTTTTTT. It is translated as CASSYSFGAGGELFF.

This clonotype has ten or more counts. The chain has TRBV5-4 and TRBJ2-1; 10 nucleotides line up with TRBD2. Germline trimming cut 2 bases from V and 10 bases from J; bases unmatched to any gene: 6. CDR1 and CDR2 (germline): SGHNT, YYREEE (reference sequence). This CDR3 is built from 14 residues. In DNA, the CDR3 is TGTGCCAGCAGCTTTCTAGCGGGAGCAGGGGAGCAGTTCTTC. This translates into CASSFLAGAGEQFF.

This clonotype occurred many times. The V and J genes are TRBV28 and TRBJ2-7; 10 bases agree with TRBD1. CDR3 length equals 14 residues. V shed 5 bases and J 4 bases; nucleotides not matched to a gene: 5. The germline V gene has CDR1 MDHEN and CDR2 SYDVKM. The CDR3 DNA reads as TGTGCCAGCAGTAGGACAGGGGGACTGTACGAGCAGTACTTC. This translates into CASSRTGGLYEQYF.

This clonotype occurred many times. The chain uses TRBV7-2 and TRBJ2-1; D possibly uses TRBD1 or TRBD2 (5 bases each). The germline gives CDR1 SGHTA, CDR2 FQGNSA. V was clipped by 5 bases and J by 0 bases, with 11 bases between them. This CDR3 is built from 15 residues. The CDR3 here is CASSLGPSSYNEQFF. The CDR3 DNA sequence: TGTGCCAGCAGCCTGGGACCCAGCTCCTACAATGAGCAGTTCTTC.

This clonotype rates as medium-sized. The gene calls are TRBV20-1 and TRBJ1-1, with 12 bases identical to TRBD1. The CDR3 is 15 amino acids. V dropped 0 bases and J dropped 6; count of bases not matched to a gene: 5. Per germline, CDR1 DFQATT and CDR2 SNEGSKA (reference sequence). The CDR3 DNA is TGCAGTGCTAGAGATTGGGACAGGGGGCTGGCTGAAGCTTTCTTT. Translation gives CSARDWDRGLAEAFF.

This clonotype was counted a few times. The CDR3 loop is CASSLGHMNTEAFF. The CDR3 DNA is TGTGCCAGCAGTTTAGGACACATGAACACTGAAGCTTTCTTT. This sequence joins TRBV12-3 or TRBV12-4 and TRBJ1-1; D uncertain. CDR3 size: 14 residues. Trimming left V 1 base short and J 0 bases short, with 6 bases between.

This clonotype is termed medium-sized. The chain joins TRBV25-1 to TRBJ2-5; 7 bases agree with TRBD1. The J segment lost 7 bases and the V segment lost 8 bases, leaving 4 bases of the junction unmatched. This CDR3 comprises 11 residues. The germline CDR1 and CDR2 sequences are MGHDK and SYGVNS. The CDR3 loop reads CASRQGATQYF. The DNA of the CDR3 is TGTGCCAGCCGACAGGGCGCGACCCAGTACTTC.

This clonotype is medium-sized. The chain has TRBV3-1 and TRBJ1-2, with D possibly TRBD1 on 6 matching bases. Germline-derived CDR1 and CDR2 are LGHDT and YNNKEL (reference sequence). The V gene lost 1 base and the J gene lost 4 bases, with 7 bases spanning the gap. The CDR3 extends over 13 amino acids. CDR3 nucleotides: TGTGCCAGCAGCCAAGGGGGGCTCTATGGCTACACCTTC. Residues: CASSQGGLYGYTF. Combining the CDR3 with reference TRBV3-1 and TRBJ1-2 gives the whole variable domain DTAVSQTPKYLVTQMGNDKSIKCEQNLGHDTMYWYKQDSKKFLKIMFSYNNKELIINETVPNRFSPKSPDKAHLNLHINSLELGDSAVYFCASSQGGLYGYTFGSGTRLTVV.

By share, this clonotype ranks as medium-sized. This chain uses TRBV7-2 with TRBJ2-7; 9 bases are a match to TRBD1. This CDR3 has 16 residues. Germline V gives CDR1 SGHTA, CDR2 FQGNSA. J lost 2 bases, V lost 5 bases, and 10 bases had no gene match. The CDR3 DNA reads TGTGCCAGCAGCGCAGGAGGGACAGGGATTGCCTACGAGCAGTACTTC. As protein: CASSAGGTGIAYEQYF.

This clonotype qualifies as medium-sized. The chain has TRBV6-5 and TRBJ2-1; 9 nucleotides agree with TRBD2. This CDR3 is 15 amino acids long. With V trimmed by 6 bases and J by 4 bases, 7 bases remained unmatched. Germline assignment: CDR1 MNHEY and CDR2 SVGAGI. The CDR3, as DNA: TGTGCCAGCAGCTCGAGCGGGGGGACTTACAATGAGCAGTTCTTC. Translated: CASSSSGGTYNEQFF.

The V call is TRBV6-5, the J call TRBJ1-1; D gene ambiguous. V lost 6 bases and J 0 bases, leaving 17 bases between the germline ends. The CDR3 is 16 amino acids. Germline V gene sequence: CDR1 MNHEY, CDR2 SVGAGI. For the CDR3, the DNA is TGTGCCAGCAGCGCCCCGTCACAGACCTTGAACACTGAAGCTTTCTTT. Amino acid sequence: CASSAPSQTLNTEAFF.

The rearrangement links TRBV20-1 to TRBJ2-4, with 7 positions matching TRBD2. Germline CDR1 is DFQATT and CDR2 is SNEGSKA (reference sequence). With 5 bases clipped from V and 1 base from J, the junction kept 8 bases outside the gene matches. This CDR3 is 15 amino acids long. DNA of the CDR3: TGCAGTGCTCCCCTAATGACTAGCGCCAAAAACATTCAGTACTTC. Its translation: CSAPLMTSAKNIQYF.

This clonotype has ten or more counts. This chain links TRBV18 with TRBJ1-1; D might be TRBD1 (5 bases). With 3 bases removed from V and 2 bases from J, the gap between germline ends came to 7 bases. CDR3 size: 13 residues. Per the germline V gene, CDR1 is KGHSH and CDR2 is LQKENI. The CDR3 spells CASSPTDNTEAFF. The DNA of the CDR3 is TGTGCCAGCTCACCGACAGACAACACTGAAGCTTTCTTT.

There are a few counts of this clonotype. V is TRBV27 and J is TRBJ2-3; 7 positions agree with TRBD1. The CDR3 spans 14 residues. V shed 11 bases and J 5 bases; nucleotides not matched to a gene: 13. The germline CDR1 and CDR2 sequences are MNHEY and SMNVEV (reference sequence). The CDR3 nucleotides are TGTGCCTCTTCGGTGAGGGGGCAATTAGATACGCAGTATTTT. Encoded protein: CASSVRGQLDTQYF.

A note on this clonotype: Relative to the germline gene, one junction end is altered; a read error may explain this. V usage is TRBV7-8 and J usage is TRBJ2-1, with D uncertain. There are 12 residues in the CDR3. Per the germline V gene, CDR1 is SGHVS and CDR2 is FQNEAQ. Here the CDR3 DNA reads TGTGTCAGCAGCTTATCATGGAATGAGCAGTTCTTC. Residues: CVSSLSWNEQFF.

This clonotype showed up many times. The chain has TRBV10-3 and TRBJ2-7, with D possibly TRBD1 on 5 matching bases. CDR1 is ENHRY, CDR2 SYGVKD, per germline. This CDR3 spans 15 amino acids. V lost 5 bases to trimming and J lost 7 bases, with 21 bases between them. The CDR3 region has the DNA TGTGCCATCAGTAACCCAGGGTTGAACGTCGATGAGCAGTACTTC. Its protein product is CAISNPGLNVDEQYF.

This clonotype showed up just a few times. This rearrangement joins TRBV10-1 to TRBJ2-7, with D unresolved. Germline V lookup: CDR1 WNHNN, CDR2 SYGVQD (reference sequence). Trimming left V 0 bases short and J 3 bases short, with 6 bases between. The CDR3 contains 13 residues. The CDR3 protein is CASSESPGYEQYF. CDR3 DNA sequence: TGCGCCAGCAGTGAGTCCCCAGGCTACGAGCAGTACTTC.

This clonotype was found many times. V gene TRBV27 combines with J gene TRBJ2-4, with 11 bases that match TRBD1. V shed 5 bases, J shed 11 bases, and the junction held 8 bases outside the gene matches. The germline V gene has CDR1 MNHEY and CDR2 SMNVEV (reference sequence). CDR3 length equals 14 residues. CDR3 sequence: CASSLGTGGVVQYF. For the CDR3, the DNA is TGTGCCAGCAGTCTTGGGACAGGGGGGGTCGTTCAGTACTTC.

Many counts were recorded for this clonotype. V usage is TRBV6-5 and J usage is TRBJ2-7, with D possibly being TRBD1 or TRBD2 (5 bases each). Between the trimmed V and J ends, which lost 6 bases and 2 bases, there was a span of 11 bases. The germline V gene encodes CDR1 MNHEY and CDR2 SVGAGI. CDR3 length equals 13 residues. The CDR3 loop reads CASRGTGTYEQYF. CDR3 DNA sequence: TGTGCCAGCAGAGGGACCGGGACCTACGAGCAGTACTTC.

This chain connects TRBV29-1 to TRBJ2-7, with D hard to call. Germline CDR1 SQVTM, CDR2 ANQGSEA. With 7 bases removed from V and 2 bases from J, the gap between germline ends came to 9 bases. The CDR3 is 11 amino acids. For the CDR3, the DNA is TGCAGCGCACTCACGGCCTACGAGCAGTACTTC. Protein sequence: CSALTAYEQYF.

This chain uses TRBV6-2 or TRBV6-3 with TRBJ2-5, with no clear D. The CDR3 length is 12 residues. Germline CDR1 MNHEY, CDR2 SVGEGT. This CDR3 is CAVDDRKGTQYF. Written as DNA, the CDR3 is TGTGCGGTGGATGATCGAAAGGGGACCCAGTACTTC.

This clonotype was seen a handful of times. The chain couples TRBV4-2 to TRBJ2-3; D perhaps matches TRBD1 (5 bases). V gave up 0 bases and J gave up 8 bases, with 12 bases separating them. The CDR3 extends over 14 amino acids. Germline V gene lookup returns CDR1 LGHNA and CDR2 YNFKEQ. In DNA form, the CDR3 reads TGTGCCAGCAGCCAAGATCTTAGGGGTGGTACGCAGTATTTT. It encodes CASSQDLRGGTQYF.

Many counts were recorded for this clonotype. The gene calls are TRBV13 and TRBJ2-3; 10 nucleotides line up with TRBD2. Germline lookup yields CDR1 PRHDT and CDR2 FYEKMQ (reference sequence). With 2 bases clipped from V and 4 bases from J, the junction kept 12 bases outside the gene matches. This CDR3 has 18 residues. DNA of the CDR3: TGTGCCAGCAGCTTAAACTCCCTAAGCGGGAGGGTCCCAGATACGCAGTATTTT. Protein sequence: CASSLNSLSGRVPDTQYF.

This clonotype was recorded at least ten times. The chain recombines TRBV29-1 with TRBJ2-7; a possible D gene is TRBD1 (6 bases). V was shortened by 4 bases and J by 3 bases, with 10 bases between the two germline ends. CDR3 length: 12 amino acids. CDR1 and CDR2 (germline): SQVTM, ANQGSEA. The CDR3 loop is CSVAEQGYEQYF. CDR3 DNA sequence: TGCAGCGTTGCCGAACAGGGCTACGAGCAGTACTTC.

J is TRBJ2-1 and V is TRBV7-3; D remains ambiguous. The CDR3 extends over 13 amino acids. Trimming left V 2 bases short and J 7 bases short, with 9 bases between. Germline-derived CDR1 and CDR2 are SGHTA and FQGTGA. The CDR3 spells CASSLDTVNEQFF. The DNA for the CDR3 is TGTGCCAGCAGCTTAGACACTGTAAATGAGCAGTTCTTC.